This TCR beta chain appears in the sequencing data of a study of T cell repertoires in cytomegalovirus infection. TCRdb itself ran the reads through MiXCR, one entry per CDR3 protein. In the table there are 900,000 to 950,000 distinct CDR3 sequences, roughly 30% of which are singletons. The sample holds a few counts of this clonotype. Its antigen remains unknown. Germline loops: CDR1 MNHNS, CDR2 SASEGT. V lost 5 bases and J lost 3; bases outside the gene matches: 3. The CDR3 is made up of 14 amino acids. The receptor's source is a human donor in good health (CMV status not recorded). Some clones in this sample may be carry-over from other donors' samples. The input for sequencing was cultured CD8+ T cells from PBMCs, taken from culture after CMV antigen stimulation. V gene TRBV6-1 combines with J gene TRBJ2-7, with 11 bases fitting TRBD1. CDR3 bases: TGTGCCAGCAGTTGGACAGGGGGCTACTACGAGCAGTACTTC. Translation gives CASSWTGGYYEQYF.